This T cell receptor beta chain is drawn from a study of T cells in localized non-small cell lung cancer. V was pared by 6 bases and J by 0 bases, with 12 bases between. The CDR3 consists of 15 residues. Germline-derived CDR1 and CDR2 are MNHNY and SVGAGI (reference sequence). Notes on the study in general: Only one tumor region went through sequencing, so heterogeneity may still be there. Uninvolved adjacent lung showed higher T cell clonality than tumor.

About this clone itself: Its antigen is not identified.

Clones were sequenced by immunoSEQ multiplex PCR, and TCRdb holds only the in-frame ones, with some missing. The data show under 35,000 clones, with roughly 78% seen just once and about 15% held by the top ten. The sample consisted of peripheral blood, taken before any cancer treatment. This sequence originates from a male donor at least 60 years old with stage III squamous cell lung carcinoma. The chain uses TRBV6-6 and TRBJ2-1; D remains ambiguous. The CDR3 DNA follows: TGTGCCAGCAGCACCGACGGTAGCTCCTACAATGAGCAGTTCTTC. Its translation is CASSTDGSSYNEQFF.